These 20 T cell receptor beta chains were all obtained from the same sample, sequenced in a study of Tregs in tolerant kidney transplant recipients. Method: immunoSEQ multiplex PCR; TCRdb's copy keeps in-frame clones and lacks some. The sample includes about 81,000 clones, roughly 90% of them seen just once. The nonmyeloablative bone marrow transplants came from related graft donors, with transient mixed chimerism. Source: CD4+ T cells from blood (PBMCs), taken 24 months after the transplant. All receptors derive from a human patient who received a combined kidney and bone marrow transplant. The graft donor may account for some of the T cells.

V and J are TRBV4-1 and TRBJ2-1; maybe TRBD2 (5 bases). From germline, CDR1 is MGHRA and CDR2 YSYEKL. The CDR3 is 16 amino acids. The germline V and J ends were trimmed by 0 bases and 1 base, with 10 bases remaining between them. The DNA for the CDR3 is TGCGCCAGCAGCCAAGATTGGAGCGGTTCCTACAATGAGCAGTTCTTC. Its translation: CASSQDWSGSYNEQFF.

The chain joins TRBV5-1 to TRBJ2-1; D may be TRBD2 (6 bases). The V gene's germline CDR1 is SGHRS and CDR2 YFSETQ. CDR3 size: 16 residues. V gave up 1 base and J gave up 7 bases, with 18 bases separating them. The chain's CDR3 is CASSLSPVGSGNEQFF. The CDR3 coding sequence is TGCGCCAGCAGCTTGTCTCCGGTGGGTAGCGGTAATGAGCAGTTCTTC.

The V and J genes are TRBV5-1 and TRBJ1-4; 7 bases map to TRBD1. CDR1 is SGHRS and CDR2 is YFSETQ in the germline V gene. CDR3 size: 16 residues. With V trimmed by 4 bases and J by 5 bases, 11 bases remained unmatched. The CDR3 protein is CASSGLTGRRNEKLFF. DNA for the CDR3: TGCGCCAGCAGCGGATTGACAGGGCGTCGAAATGAAAAACTGTTTTTT.

This clone showed up just once. J is TRBJ2-1 and V is TRBV6-4, with TRBD1 as a possible D gene (6 bases). Trimming took off 3 bases at V and 0 bases at J, with 12 bases between the two ends. Germline V lookup: CDR1 MRHNA, CDR2 SNTAGT. The CDR3 contains 16 residues. CDR3 loop: CASSEGGTPSYNEQFF. The CDR3 region has the DNA TGTGCCAGCAGTGAAGGGGGAACTCCCTCCTACAATGAGCAGTTCTTC.

The chain uses TRBV4-1 and TRBJ2-7, with D perhaps TRBD2 (5 bases). V was clipped by 1 base and J by 4 bases, with 20 bases between them. The CDR3 length is 17 residues. Germline V lookup: CDR1 MGHRA, CDR2 YSYEKL. The CDR3 loop reads CASSQVYPDWGLYEQYF. The CDR3 DNA follows: TGCGCCAGCAGCCAAGTATATCCGGACTGGGGATTATACGAGCAGTACTTC.

The V gene is TRBV7-9, the J gene TRBJ1-2; D gene unclear. The CDR3 consists of 13 residues. Germline CDR1 and CDR2: SEHNR and FQNEAQ (reference sequence). Trimming left V 4 bases short and J 0 bases short, with 6 bases between. CDR3 DNA sequence: TGTGCCAGCAGCTCAGCCGCTAACTATGGCTACACCTTC. Amino acids: CASSSAANYGYTF.

This clone was counted once. The chain's CDR3 is CSVDSTNYGYTF. CDR3 nucleotide sequence: TGCAGCGTCGACTCAACTAACTATGGCTACACCTTC. The chain is built from TRBV29-1 and TRBJ1-2; D is unclear. CDR1 and CDR2 (germline): SQVTM, ANQGSEA. CDR3 length: 12 amino acids. The germline V and J ends were trimmed by 6 bases and 0 bases, with 8 bases remaining between them.

The chain links TRBV10-2 to TRBJ2-5; TRBD2 matches at 7 bases. CDR3 size: 14 residues. V shed 8 bases, J shed 1 base, and the junction held 7 bases outside the gene matches. The germline V gene encodes CDR1 WSHSY and CDR2 SAAADI. CDR3 nucleotides: TGCGCCAGCCGCCGCGGGGGAACCCAAGAGACCCAGTACTTC. Protein: CASRRGGTQETQYF.

The rearrangement uses TRBV6-5 and TRBJ1-5; possible D gene TRBD1, 6 bases. In germline, CDR1 is MNHEY, CDR2 SVGAGI. The ends were cut back, 6 bases at V and 11 bases at J, with 17 bases in the middle. The CDR3 consists of 13 residues. The CDR3 reads CASRTGTLGTQHF. The CDR3 DNA reads as TGTGCCAGCAGAACAGGGACCCTAGGGACCCAGCATTTT.

This rearrangement joins TRBV5-4 to TRBJ1-2; D uncertain. The CDR3 contains 13 residues. The germline CDR1 and CDR2 sequences are SGHNT and YYREEE (reference sequence). The V end was cut by 1 base, the J end by 8 bases, with 12 bases between. The DNA for the CDR3 is TGTGCCAGCAGCTTGCGGGGTTATGCGGGCTACACCTTC. Translating gives CASSLRGYAGYTF.

The rearrangement uses TRBV4-2 and TRBJ2-7, with 8 positions matching TRBD2. The CDR3 contains 15 residues. J was trimmed by 3 bases and V by 0 bases; bases with no gene match: 4. Germline V gene sequence: CDR1 LGHNA, CDR2 YNFKEQ. Here the CDR3 DNA reads TGTGCCAGCAGCCAAGAAGCGGGAGTACACTACGAGCAGTACTTC. Its translation: CASSQEAGVHYEQYF.

This chain links TRBV29-1 with TRBJ2-1; TRBD2 is a possible D gene (5 bases). In germline, CDR1 is SQVTM, CDR2 ANQGSEA. The CDR3 loop spans 12 amino acids. For the CDR3, the DNA is TGCAGTAGCCGCGGGTCCCACAATGAGCAGTTCTTC. It codes for CSSRGSHNEQFF.

This clone was detected only once. The chain carries TRBV9 and TRBJ2-1, with TRBD2 matching over 15 bases. This CDR3 region has 20 residues. CDR1 and CDR2 from the germline V gene are SGDLS and YYNGEE. With V trimmed by 0 bases and J by 9 bases, 16 bases remained unmatched. CDR3 sequence reads: CASSVVPGGTSGRSTGEQFF. The CDR3 coding sequence is TGTGCCAGCAGCGTAGTCCCGGGGGGGACTAGCGGGAGGAGTACCGGTGAGCAGTTCTTC.

The V gene is TRBV18, the J gene TRBJ1-2; TRBD1 matches 11 bases. The CDR3 length is 16 residues. V gave up 3 bases and J gave up 6 bases; unmatched junction bases: 9. Germline CDR1 KGHSH, CDR2 LQKENI. CDR3 in DNA: TGTGCCAGCTCACCCCAGTCGAGGACAGGGGGCGATGGCTACACCTTC. It codes for CASSPQSRTGGDGYTF.

This rearrangement joins TRBV5-5 to TRBJ2-7; 12 positions agree with TRBD1. This CDR3 comprises 16 residues. V dropped 2 bases and J dropped 7; count of bases not matched to a gene: 10. CDR1 SGHKS and CDR2 YYEKEE come from the germline V gene (reference sequence). This chain's CDR3 is CASSLLGTGGTGEQYF. The CDR3 nucleotides read TGTGCCAGCAGCTTACTGGGGACAGGGGGCACTGGGGAGCAGTACTTC.

The chain has TRBV9 and TRBJ1-1; D gene uncertain. CDR1 SGDLS and CDR2 YYNGEE come from the germline V gene. V was shortened by 4 bases and J by 4 bases, with 14 bases between the two germline ends. The CDR3 has 14 amino acids. The CDR3 sequence: CASSFGSLPTEAFF. DNA for the CDR3: TGTGCCAGCAGCTTTGGGAGTCTTCCCACTGAAGCTTTCTTT.

The chain is built from TRBV5-1 and TRBJ2-3; possible D gene TRBD1, 6 bases. Germline CDR1 is SGHRS and CDR2 is YFSETQ. CDR3 length: 15 residues. The germline V and J ends were trimmed by 7 bases and 0 bases, with 15 bases remaining between them. In DNA form, the CDR3 reads TGCGCCAGCCGACTACAGGGCATGAGCACAGATACGCAGTATTTT. Translating it yields CASRLQGMSTDTQYF.

V is TRBV9 and J is TRBJ2-1; 9 nucleotides match TRBD2. Trimming took 6 bases from V and 7 from J; bases not matched to a gene: 5. Germline V lookup: CDR1 SGDLS, CDR2 YYNGEE. This CDR3 comprises 13 residues. The CDR3 DNA reads TGTGCCAGCACAGGCGGGGGGGCAAATGAGCAGTTCTTC. Encoded protein: CASTGGGANEQFF.

This rearrangement joins TRBV18 to TRBJ1-1; 7 bases map to TRBD1. Losses at the gene ends were 2 bases for V and 7 bases for J; bases not matched to a gene: 7. This CDR3 has 14 amino acids. The germline CDR1 and CDR2 sequences are KGHSH and LQKENI. CDR3 nucleotide sequence: TGTGCCAGCTCACCAGGGACAGAAAGAGTTGAAGCTTTCTTT. It yields the protein CASSPGTERVEAFF.

The gene calls are TRBV10-3 and TRBJ2-7, with D uncertain. Trimming took 3 bases from V and 0 from J, leaving 9 bases between them. This CDR3 region has 14 residues. Looked up from germline, CDR1 is ENHRY and CDR2 is SYGVKD. CDR3 sequence reads: CAISESWSSYEQYF. Written as DNA, the CDR3 is TGTGCCATCAGTGAATCCTGGAGCTCCTACGAGCAGTACTTC.